This T cell receptor beta chain was retrieved from a study of CD8 T cells in Susac syndrome. There are 15 residues in the CDR3. Germline lookup yields CDR1 MGHRA and CDR2 YSYEKL. Trimming pared 2 bases from V and 1 base from J, leaving 9 bases between. The authors reverse transcribed roughly 0.5 to 1 ug RNA with random hexamers. MiXCR, applied by TCRdb to the immunoSEQ multiplex PCR reads, yields one record per CDR3 protein. This sample has more than 100,000 distinct CDR3 sequences, with roughly 80% found just once. The chain combines TRBV4-1 with TRBJ2-1; D unresolved. The receptor was isolated from a human donor with multiple sclerosis. The sequenced sample consisted of CD8+ T cells from PBMCs. The DNA of the CDR3 is TGCGCCAGCAGCCAAACAGATATTTCCTACAATGAGCAGTTCTTC. Translating it yields CASSQTDISYNEQFF.